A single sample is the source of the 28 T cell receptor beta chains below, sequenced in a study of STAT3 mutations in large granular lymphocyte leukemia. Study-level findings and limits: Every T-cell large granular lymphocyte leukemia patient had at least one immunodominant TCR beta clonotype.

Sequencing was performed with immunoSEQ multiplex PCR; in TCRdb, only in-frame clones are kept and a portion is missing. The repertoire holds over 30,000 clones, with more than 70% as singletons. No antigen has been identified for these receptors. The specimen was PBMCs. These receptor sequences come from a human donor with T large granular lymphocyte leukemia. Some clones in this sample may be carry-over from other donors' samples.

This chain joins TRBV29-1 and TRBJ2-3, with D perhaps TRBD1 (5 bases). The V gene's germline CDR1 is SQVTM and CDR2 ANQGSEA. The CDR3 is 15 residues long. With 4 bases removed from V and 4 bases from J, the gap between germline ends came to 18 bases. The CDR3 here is CSVALKGLVSDTQYF. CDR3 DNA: TGCAGCGTTGCTTTGAAGGGGCTCGTTTCAGATACGCAGTATTTT.

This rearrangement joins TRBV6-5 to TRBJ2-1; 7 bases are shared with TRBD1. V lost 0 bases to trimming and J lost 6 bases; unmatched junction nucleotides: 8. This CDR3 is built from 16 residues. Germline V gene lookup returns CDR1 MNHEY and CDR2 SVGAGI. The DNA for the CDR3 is TGTGCCAGCAGTTACTCGTTTACAGGGGCATCCAATGAGCAGTTCTTC. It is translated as CASSYSFTGASNEQFF.

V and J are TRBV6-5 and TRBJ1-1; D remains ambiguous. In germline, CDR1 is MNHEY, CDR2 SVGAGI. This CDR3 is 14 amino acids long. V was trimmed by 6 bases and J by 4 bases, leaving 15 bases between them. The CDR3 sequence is CASSQRSRGTEAFF. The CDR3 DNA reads TGTGCCAGCAGCCAACGGAGTCGGGGCACTGAAGCTTTCTTT.

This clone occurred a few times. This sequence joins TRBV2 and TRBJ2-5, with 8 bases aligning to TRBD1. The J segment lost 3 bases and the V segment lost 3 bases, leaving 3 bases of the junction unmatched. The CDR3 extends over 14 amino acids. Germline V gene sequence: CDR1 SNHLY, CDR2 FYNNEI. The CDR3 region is CASSDWTGKETQYF. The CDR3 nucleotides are TGTGCCAGCAGTGATTGGACAGGGAAAGAGACCCAGTACTTC.

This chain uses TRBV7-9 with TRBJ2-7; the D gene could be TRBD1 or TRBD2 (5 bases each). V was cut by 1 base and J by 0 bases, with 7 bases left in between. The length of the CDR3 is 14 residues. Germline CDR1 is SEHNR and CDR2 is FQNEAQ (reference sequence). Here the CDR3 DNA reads TGTGCCAGCAGCTTAGATGGGGGCTCCTACGAGCAGTACTTC. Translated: CASSLDGGSYEQYF.

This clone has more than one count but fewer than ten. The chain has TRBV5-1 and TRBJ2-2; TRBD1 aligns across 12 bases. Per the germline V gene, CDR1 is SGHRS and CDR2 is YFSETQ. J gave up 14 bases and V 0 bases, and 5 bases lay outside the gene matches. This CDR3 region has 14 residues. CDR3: CASSLVGQGAYLFF. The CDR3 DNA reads TGCGCCAGCAGCTTGGTGGGACAGGGGGCATATCTGTTTTTT. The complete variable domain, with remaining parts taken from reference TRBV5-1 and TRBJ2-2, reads KAGVTQTPRYLIKTRGQQVTLSCSPISGHRSVSWYQQTPGQGLQFLFEYFSETQRNKGNFPGRFSGRQFSNSRSEMNVSTLELGDSALYLCASSLVGQGAYLFFGEGSRLTVL.

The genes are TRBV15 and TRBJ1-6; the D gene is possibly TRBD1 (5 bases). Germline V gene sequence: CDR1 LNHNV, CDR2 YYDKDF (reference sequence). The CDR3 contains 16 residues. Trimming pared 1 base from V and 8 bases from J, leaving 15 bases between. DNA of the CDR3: TGTGCCACCAGCAGAGTGGTCGGGGGGAGGGATTCACCCCTCCACTTT. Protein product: CATSRVVGGRDSPLHF.

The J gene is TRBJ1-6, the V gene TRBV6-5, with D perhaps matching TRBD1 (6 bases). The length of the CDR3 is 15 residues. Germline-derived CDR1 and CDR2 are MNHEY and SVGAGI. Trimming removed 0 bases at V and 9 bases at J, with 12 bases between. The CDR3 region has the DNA TGTGCCAGCAGTTACTCGAGGGGGATGGGTTCACCCCTCCACTTT. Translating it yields CASSYSRGMGSPLHF.

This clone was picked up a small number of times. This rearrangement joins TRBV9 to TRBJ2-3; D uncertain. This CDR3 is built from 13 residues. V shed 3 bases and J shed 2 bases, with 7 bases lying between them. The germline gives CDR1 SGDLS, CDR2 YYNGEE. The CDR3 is CASSAPNTDTQYF. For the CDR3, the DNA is TGTGCCAGCAGCGCCCCTAACACAGATACGCAGTATTTT.

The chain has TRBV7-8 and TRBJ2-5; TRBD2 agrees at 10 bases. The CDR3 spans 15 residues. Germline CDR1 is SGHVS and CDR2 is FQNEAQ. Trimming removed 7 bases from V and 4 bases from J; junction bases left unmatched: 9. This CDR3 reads CASTQAGGPGETQYF. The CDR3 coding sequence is TGTGCCAGCACCCAAGCGGGGGGGCCGGGAGAGACCCAGTACTTC.

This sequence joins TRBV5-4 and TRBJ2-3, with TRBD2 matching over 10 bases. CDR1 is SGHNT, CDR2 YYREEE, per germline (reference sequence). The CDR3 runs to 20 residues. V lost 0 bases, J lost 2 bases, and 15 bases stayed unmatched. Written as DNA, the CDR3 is TGTGCCAGCAGCTTGGGAGGACAATCCCTAGCGGGGGACCCCACAGATACGCAGTATTTT. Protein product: CASSLGGQSLAGDPTDTQYF.

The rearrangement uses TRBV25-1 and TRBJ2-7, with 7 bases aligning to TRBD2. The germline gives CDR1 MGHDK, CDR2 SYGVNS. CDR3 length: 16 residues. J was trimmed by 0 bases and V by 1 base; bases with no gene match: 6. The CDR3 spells CASSESGGGSSYEQYF. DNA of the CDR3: TGTGCCAGCAGTGAATCGGGGGGAGGGAGCTCCTACGAGCAGTACTTC.

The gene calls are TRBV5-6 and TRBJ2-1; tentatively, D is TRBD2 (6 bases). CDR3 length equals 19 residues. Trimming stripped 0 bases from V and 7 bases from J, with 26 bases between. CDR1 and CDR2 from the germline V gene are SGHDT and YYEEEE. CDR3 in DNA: TGTGCCAGCAGCTTGGGTCGGTGGGCAGGGAGGCCCCCTGAGAATGAGCAGTTCTTC. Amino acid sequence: CASSLGRWAGRPPENEQFF.

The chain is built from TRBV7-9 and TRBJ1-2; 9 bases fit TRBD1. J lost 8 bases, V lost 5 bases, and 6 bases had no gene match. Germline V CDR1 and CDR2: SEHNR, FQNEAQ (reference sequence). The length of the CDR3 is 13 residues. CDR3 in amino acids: CASSLGQGIGYTF. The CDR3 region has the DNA TGTGCCAGCAGCCTGGGACAGGGAATAGGCTACACCTTC.

The CDR3 nucleotides are TGTGCCAGCAGCTTAGGAGACCCGGCCGGGACAGGCCATTCACCCCTCCACTTT. As protein: CASSLGDPAGTGHSPLHF. J is TRBJ1-6 and V is TRBV7-8, with 8 bases fitting TRBD1. The CDR3 is 18 amino acids. V lost 1 base to trimming and J lost 8 bases; unmatched junction nucleotides: 13. The germline gives CDR1 SGHVS, CDR2 FQNEAQ.

CDR3: CASSLGAGVNSYEQYV. The CDR3, as DNA: TGTGCCAGCAGCTTAGGAGCGGGGGTCAACTCCTACGAGCAGTACGTC. The chain is built from TRBV7-2 and TRBJ2-7; 8 bases align to TRBD2. The CDR3 length is 16 residues. CDR1 is SGHTA and CDR2 is FQGNSA in the germline V gene. With 1 base clipped from V and 0 bases from J, the junction kept 5 bases outside the gene matches.

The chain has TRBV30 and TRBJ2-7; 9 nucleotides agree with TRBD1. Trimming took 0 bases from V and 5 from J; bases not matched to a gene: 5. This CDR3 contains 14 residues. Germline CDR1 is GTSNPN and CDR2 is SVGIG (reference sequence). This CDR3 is CAWSVGQGYNEQYF. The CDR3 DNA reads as TGTGCCTGGAGTGTGGGACAGGGTTACAACGAGCAGTACTTC.

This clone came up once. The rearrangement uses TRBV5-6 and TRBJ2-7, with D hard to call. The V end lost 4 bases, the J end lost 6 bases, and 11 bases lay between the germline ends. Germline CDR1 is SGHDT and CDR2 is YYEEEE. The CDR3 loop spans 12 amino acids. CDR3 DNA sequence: TGTGCCAGCAGCCACCCCAACGGCGAGCAGTACGTC. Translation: CASSHPNGEQYV.

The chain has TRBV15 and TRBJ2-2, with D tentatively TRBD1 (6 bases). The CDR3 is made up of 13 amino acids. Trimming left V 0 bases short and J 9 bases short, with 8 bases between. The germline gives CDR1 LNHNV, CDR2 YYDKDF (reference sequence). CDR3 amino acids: CATSRDQGRELFF. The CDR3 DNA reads TGTGCCACCAGCAGAGATCAGGGGAGGGAGCTGTTTTTT.

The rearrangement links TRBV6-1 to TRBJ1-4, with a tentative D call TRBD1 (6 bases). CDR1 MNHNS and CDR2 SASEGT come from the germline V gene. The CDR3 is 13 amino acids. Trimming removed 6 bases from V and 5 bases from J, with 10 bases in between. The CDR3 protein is CASRRGLNEKLFF. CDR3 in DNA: TGTGCCAGCAGGAGGGGGTTGAATGAAAAACTGTTTTTT.

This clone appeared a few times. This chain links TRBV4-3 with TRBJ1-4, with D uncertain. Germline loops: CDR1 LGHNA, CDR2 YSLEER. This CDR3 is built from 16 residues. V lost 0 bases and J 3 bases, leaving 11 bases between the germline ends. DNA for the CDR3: TGCGCCAGCAGCCAAGATCGACGGACCTCTAATGAAAAACTGTTTTTT. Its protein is CASSQDRRTSNEKLFF.

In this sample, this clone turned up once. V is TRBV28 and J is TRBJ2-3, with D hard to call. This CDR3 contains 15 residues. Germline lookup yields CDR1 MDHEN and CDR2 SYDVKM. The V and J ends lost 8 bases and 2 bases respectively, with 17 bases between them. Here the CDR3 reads CASGRHLQFTDTQYF. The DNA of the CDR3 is TGTGCCAGCGGCAGACACCTACAATTCACAGATACGCAGTATTTT.

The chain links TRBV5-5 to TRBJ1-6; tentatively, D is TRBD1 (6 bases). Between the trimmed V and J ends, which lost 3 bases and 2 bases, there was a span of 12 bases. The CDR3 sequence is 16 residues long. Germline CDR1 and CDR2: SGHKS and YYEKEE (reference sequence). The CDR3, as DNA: TGTGCCAGCAGCTCCACCCAGGGGACCTATAATTCACCCCTCCACTTT. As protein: CASSSTQGTYNSPLHF.

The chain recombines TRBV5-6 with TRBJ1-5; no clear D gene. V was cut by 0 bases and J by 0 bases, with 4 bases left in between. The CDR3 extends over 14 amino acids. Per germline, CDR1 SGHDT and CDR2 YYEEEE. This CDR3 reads CASSLGGSNQPQHF. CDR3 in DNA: TGTGCCAGCAGCTTGGGGGGTAGCAATCAGCCCCAGCATTTT.

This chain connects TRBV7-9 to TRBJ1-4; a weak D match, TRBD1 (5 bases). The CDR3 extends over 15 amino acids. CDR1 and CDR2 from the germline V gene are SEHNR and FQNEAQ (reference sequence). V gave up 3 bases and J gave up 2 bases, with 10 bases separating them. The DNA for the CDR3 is TGTGCCAGCAGCTTTATTCAGGGCACTAATGAAAAACTGTTTTTT. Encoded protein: CASSFIQGTNEKLFF.

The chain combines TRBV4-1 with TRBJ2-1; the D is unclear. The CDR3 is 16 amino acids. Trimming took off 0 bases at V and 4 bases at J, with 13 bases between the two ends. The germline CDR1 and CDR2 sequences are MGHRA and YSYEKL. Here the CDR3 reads CASSQEPLGVYNEQFF. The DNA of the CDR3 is TGCGCCAGCAGCCAAGAACCGCTGGGCGTGTACAATGAGCAGTTCTTC.

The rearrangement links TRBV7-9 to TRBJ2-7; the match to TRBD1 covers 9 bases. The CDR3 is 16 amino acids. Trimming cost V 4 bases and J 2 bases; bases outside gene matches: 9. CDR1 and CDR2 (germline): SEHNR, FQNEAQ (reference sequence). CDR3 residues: CASSSPDRGRPYEQYF. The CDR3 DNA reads TGTGCCAGCAGCTCACCCGACAGGGGGAGGCCCTACGAGCAGTACTTC.

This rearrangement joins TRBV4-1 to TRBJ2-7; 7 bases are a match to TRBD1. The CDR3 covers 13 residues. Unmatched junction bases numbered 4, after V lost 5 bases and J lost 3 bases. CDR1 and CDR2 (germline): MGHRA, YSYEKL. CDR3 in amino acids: CASSRAGGYEQYF. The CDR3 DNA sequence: TGCGCCAGCAGCAGGGCAGGGGGCTACGAGCAGTACTTC.